Below are 7 T cell receptor beta chains sequenced from a single sample in a study of shared clonotypes between healthy human individuals. CD8 cells classed as naive were CD45RO-negative and positively selected for CCR7, excluding terminally differentiated effector memory CD45RA+ cells. Method: immunoSEQ multiplex PCR; TCRdb's copy keeps in-frame clones and lacks some. The data show some 2,000,000 clones, about 95% seen once. Sequencing was carried out using naive CD8+ T cells sorted from blood. The source is a man between 18 and 35 years old in good health.

Details on this clone: The same CDR3 arises from other DNA sequences in this sample as well. The genes are TRBV5-8 and TRBJ2-5; 8 bases agree with TRBD2. The trim removed 2 bases at V and 4 bases at J, leaving 1 base unmatched. Germline CDR1 reads SGHTS; CDR2 reads YDEGEE. The CDR3 consists of 13 residues. The DNA for the CDR3 is TGTGCCAGCAGCTTAAGCGGGGGAGAGACCCAGTACTTC. This sequence encodes CASSLSGGETQYF.

The rearrangement uses TRBV6-5 and TRBJ1-1; unclear D gene. The germline V gene encodes CDR1 MNHEY and CDR2 SVGAGI. V lost 1 base, J lost 4 bases, and 10 bases lay in between. The CDR3 sequence is 14 residues long. The CDR3 DNA reads TGTGCCAGCAGTTACTTCCAAGTGGGCACTGAAGCTTTCTTT. Translating gives CASSYFQVGTEAFF.

The rearrangement joins TRBV29-1 to TRBJ2-7, with no clear D. Trimming cost V 3 bases and J 4 bases, with 7 bases left between them. The CDR3 runs 11 residues. Germline values: CDR1 SQVTM, CDR2 ANQGSEA. CDR3 region: CSVDVAYEQYF. CDR3 nucleotides: TGCAGCGTTGATGTAGCATACGAGCAGTACTTC.

Notes on this clone: Other DNA sequences in the same sample also yield this CDR3. The genes are TRBV7-3 and TRBJ1-2; TRBD1 agrees at 8 bases. Germline CDR1 is SGHTA and CDR2 is FQGTGA. J lost 5 bases, V lost 4 bases, and 3 bases had no gene match. This CDR3 has 13 amino acids. CDR3 DNA sequence: TGTGCCAGCAGCTCCACAGGGGGGTATGGCTACACCTTC. It codes for CASSSTGGYGYTF. Combining the CDR3 with reference TRBV7-3 and TRBJ1-2 gives the whole variable domain GAGVSQTPSNKVTEKGKYVELRCDPISGHTALYWYRQSLGQGPEFLIYFQGTGAADDSGLPNDRFFAVRPEGSVSTLKIQRTERGDSAVYLCASSSTGGYGYTFGSGTRLTVV.

J is TRBJ1-6 and V is TRBV6-5; D possibly corresponds to TRBD1 (6 bases). V was pared by 5 bases and J by 14 bases, with 13 bases between. CDR1 is MNHEY and CDR2 is SVGAGI in the germline V gene. The CDR3 totals 12 residues. The CDR3 coding sequence is TGTGCCAGCAGTCAGTGGGGGGCCACCCTCCACTTT. Translated, it gives CASSQWGATLHF.

The J gene is TRBJ1-6, the V gene TRBV27, with TRBD1 matching 7 bases. Germline-derived CDR1 and CDR2 are MNHEY and SMNVEV (reference sequence). The CDR3 loop spans 14 amino acids. The J segment lost 7 bases and the V segment lost 3 bases, leaving 3 bases of the junction unmatched. In nucleotides, the CDR3 is TGTGCCAGCAGTTTTACAGGGGAAAATTCACCCCTCCACTTT. Translated, it gives CASSFTGENSPLHF.

The V call is TRBV5-6, the J call TRBJ2-2; D is perhaps TRBD2 (5 bases). The V gene lost 2 bases and the J gene lost 2 bases, with 10 bases spanning the gap. CDR1 is SGHDT, CDR2 YYEEEE, per germline. CDR3 length: 15 residues. The CDR3 DNA sequence: TGTGCCAGCAGCTTAATAGCGCCTAACACCGGGGAGCTGTTTTTT. Translated: CASSLIAPNTGELFF. The full variable domain, in which reference TRBV5-6 and TRBJ2-2 provide the parts outside the CDR3, is DAGVTQSPTHLIKTRGQQVTLRCSPKSGHDTVSWYQQALGQGPQFIFQYYEEEERQRGNFPDRFSGHQFPNYSSELNVNALLLGDSALYLCASSLIAPNTGELFFGEGSRLTVL.